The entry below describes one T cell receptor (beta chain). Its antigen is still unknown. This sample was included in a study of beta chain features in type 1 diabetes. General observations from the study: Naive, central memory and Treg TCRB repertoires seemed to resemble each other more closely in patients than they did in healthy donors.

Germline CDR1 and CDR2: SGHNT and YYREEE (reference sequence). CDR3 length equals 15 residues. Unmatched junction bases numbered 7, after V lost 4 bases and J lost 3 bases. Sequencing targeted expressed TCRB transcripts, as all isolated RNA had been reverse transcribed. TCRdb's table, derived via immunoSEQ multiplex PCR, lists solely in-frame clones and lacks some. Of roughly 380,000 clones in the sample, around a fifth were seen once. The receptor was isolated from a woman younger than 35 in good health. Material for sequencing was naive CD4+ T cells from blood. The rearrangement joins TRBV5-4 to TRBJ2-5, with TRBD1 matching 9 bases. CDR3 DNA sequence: TGTGCCAGCAGCCTGACAGGGGGAGAGAAAGAGACCCAGTACTTC. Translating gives CASSLTGGEKETQYF.